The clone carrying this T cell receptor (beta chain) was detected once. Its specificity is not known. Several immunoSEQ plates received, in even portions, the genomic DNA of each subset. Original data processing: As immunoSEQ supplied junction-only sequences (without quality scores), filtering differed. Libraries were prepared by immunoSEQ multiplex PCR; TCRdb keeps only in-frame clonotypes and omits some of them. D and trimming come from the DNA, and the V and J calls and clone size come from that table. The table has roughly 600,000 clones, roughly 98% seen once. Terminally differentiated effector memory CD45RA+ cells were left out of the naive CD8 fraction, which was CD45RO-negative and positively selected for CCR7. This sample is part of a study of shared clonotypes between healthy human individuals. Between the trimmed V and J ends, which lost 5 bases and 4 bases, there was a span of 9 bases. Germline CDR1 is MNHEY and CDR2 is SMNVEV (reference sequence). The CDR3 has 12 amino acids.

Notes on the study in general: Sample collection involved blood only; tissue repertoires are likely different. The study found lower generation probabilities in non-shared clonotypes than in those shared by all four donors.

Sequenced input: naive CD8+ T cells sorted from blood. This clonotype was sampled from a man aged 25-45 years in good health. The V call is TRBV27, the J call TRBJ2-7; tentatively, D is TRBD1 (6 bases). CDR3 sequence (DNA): TGTGCCAGCAGTATGGACAGTTACGAGCAGTACTTC. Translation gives CASSMDSYEQYF.